The source of this TCR beta chain is a study of identical twins' blood T cells (dated by TCRdb to 2012 to 2014). About the investigation overall: Approximately 51 million Illumina reads were obtained across some twelve libraries, comprising six alpha-chain and six beta-chain libraries. The study compared TCR alpha and beta chain repertoires of three pairs of monozygous twins using next-generation sequencing to assess genetic influence on repertoire formation. The investigation overall reported the following: The number of shared CDR3 clonotypes between two donors was mainly determined by the product of their cloneset sizes, and twins did not clearly deviate from this trend. Validation by independent studies was stated to be required for the proposed role of the TCRalpha J segment in MHC recognition during thymic selection. Among the most abundant TCRbeta clonotypes, more CDR3 sequences were shared by each donor with her twin than with unrelated donors. Environmental influences could not be excluded as an explanation for twin similarity, since twins were reared together. V gene usage, even among non-selected out-of-frame TCRbeta clonotypes, was reported to be markedly more similar within twin pairs than between unrelated donors.

This clonotype came up many times. The clone's antigen remains unknown. Base qualities were left out, and no much larger clone turns up one base away. Library preparation employed 5' RACE. Sequencing instrument: Illumina Genome Analyzer IIx. The RNA-based TCR cDNA libraries were made using a previously described protocol that was modified in several ways. To prevent cross-contamination, sample-specific barcodes were added to both ends of each TCR cDNA library during cDNA synthesis and amplification. The authors' analysis ran thus. Between about 95,000 and nearly 550,000 clonotypes were identified per individual, and about 2.2 to 4 million CDR3-containing reads were obtained per library. Reads carrying improper barcode index combinations were removed, after which the MiTCR software was used to build a cloneset for each library. During the assembly of CDR3 clonotypes by MiTCR, low-quality reads were filtered or rescued and PCR and sequencing errors were corrected. Artificial out-of-frame clonotypes were removed by being mapped to in-frame sequences, with one indel in the CDR3 allowed. Similarity of V and J gene usage between donors was measured as Jensen-Shannon divergence divided by mean entropy. Starting from the raw public reads, TCRdb applied fastp trimming at Q25, assembled clones with MiXCR and retained in-frame beta chains. Records with the same CDR3 protein are collapsed into one entry carrying the most frequent genes and DNA. In this record, the V and J calls reflect TCRdb's handling and not the investigators' own analysis. The table for this sample lists hundreds of thousands of distinct CDR3 sequences; roughly 27% of them were counted only once. The top ten clones comprise about 6.1% of the sample.

The donors were six healthy women who made up three monozygous twin pairs. All three twin pairs had been raised together and were thought likely to have encountered the same vaccines and infectious agents. TCR cDNA libraries were prepared from RNA that had been isolated from peripheral blood mononuclear cells. Taken from cysteine to phenylalanine, the CDR3 has 13 residues. Just the 39-base CDR3 DNA is kept, in frame starting at base 1. The germline V gene (reference sequence) provides CDR1 DFQATT and CDR2 SNEGSKA. The trim is 0 bases for V and 6 bases for J, with a gap of 11 bases between the germline ends.

This receptor chain uses TRBV20-1 and TRBJ1-2, with the D gene not clear enough to name. Material for sequencing was PBMCs. This sequence originates from a woman between 18 and 50 years old in good health. CDR3 reads: CSARDSVGNGYTF. The DNA sequence is TGCAGTGCTAGAGATTCAGTGGGGAATGGCTACACCTTC.